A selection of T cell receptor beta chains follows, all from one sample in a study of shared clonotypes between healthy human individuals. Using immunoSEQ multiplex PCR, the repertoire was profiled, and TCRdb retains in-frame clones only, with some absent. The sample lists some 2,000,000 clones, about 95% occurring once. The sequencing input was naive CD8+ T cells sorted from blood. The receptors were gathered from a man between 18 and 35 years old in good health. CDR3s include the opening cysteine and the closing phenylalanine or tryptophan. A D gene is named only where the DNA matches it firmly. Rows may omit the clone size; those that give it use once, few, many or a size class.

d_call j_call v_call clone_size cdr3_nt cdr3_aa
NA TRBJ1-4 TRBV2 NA TGTGCCAGCAGTGAGAGCCTTCCCGCCACTAATGAAAAACTGTTTTTT CASSESLPATNEKLFF
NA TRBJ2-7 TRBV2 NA TGTGCCAGCAGGGAAAGACAGGCAGCTCCCTACGAGCAGTACTTC CASRERQAAPYEQYF
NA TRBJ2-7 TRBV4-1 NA TGCGCCAGCAGCCAAGACGGGTATTACGAGCAGTACTTC CASSQDGYYEQYF
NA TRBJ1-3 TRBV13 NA TGTGCCAGCAGCCCAGACCTCGGAGCAGGAAACACCATATATTTT CASSPDLGAGNTIYF
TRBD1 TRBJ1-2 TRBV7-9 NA TGTGCCAGCAGCGTGACAGGGGTCTATGGCTACACCTTC CASSVTGVYGYTF
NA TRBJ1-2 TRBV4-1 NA TGCGCCAGCAGCCTCTTCGAGGGAGGGAATTTTAACTATGGCTACACCTTC CASSLFEGGNFNYGYTF
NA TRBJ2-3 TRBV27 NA TGTGCCAGCAGTCCACTGGTAGGGGATGATACGCAGTATTTT CASSPLVGDDTQYF
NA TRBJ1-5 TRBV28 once TGTGCCAGCAGTTTAATGGGAGGTCAGCCCCAGCATTTT CASSLMGGQPQHF
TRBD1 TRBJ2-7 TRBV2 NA TGTGCCAGCAGTGAATCGGACAGGGGGTACTTC CASSESDRGYF
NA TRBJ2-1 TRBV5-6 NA TGTGCCAGCAGCTTGCTTTTGGAGACGGCCGAGAATGAGCAGTTCTTC CASSLLLETAENEQFF
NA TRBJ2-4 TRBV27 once TGTGCCAGCAAAGGACTCGGAGGTAACATTCAGTACTTC CASKGLGGNIQYF
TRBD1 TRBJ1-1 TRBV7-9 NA TGTGCCAGCAGCTCGGACAGGGCGGTAGTCGCTGAAGCTTTCTTT CASSSDRAVVAEAFF
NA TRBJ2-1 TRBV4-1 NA TGCGCCAGCAGCCCCCACGGGGGCCCAACTACCTACAATGAGCAGTTCTTC CASSPHGGPTTYNEQFF
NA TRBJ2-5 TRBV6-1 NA TGTGCCAGCAGGGCCCCTGGGGGGCCGCGGGAGACCCAGTACTTC CASRAPGGPRETQYF
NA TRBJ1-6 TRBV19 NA TGTGCCAGTAGTATTCCCGGAACACCCCTCCACTTT CASSIPGTPLHF
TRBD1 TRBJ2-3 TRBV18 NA TGTGCCAGCTCACCAACAGGGGGCCATACAGATACGCAGTATTTT CASSPTGGHTDTQYF
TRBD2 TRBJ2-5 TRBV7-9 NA TGTGCCAGCAGCCCCGGGACTAGCGGGGGGGATTACCAAGAGACCCAGTACTTC CASSPGTSGGDYQETQYF
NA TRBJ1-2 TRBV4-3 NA TGCGCCAGCAGCCAAGATCCCCTCTATGGCTACACCTTC CASSQDPLYGYTF
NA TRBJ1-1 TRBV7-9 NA TGTGCCAGCTTAGGAGGGTACACTGAAGCTTTCTTT CASLGGYTEAFF
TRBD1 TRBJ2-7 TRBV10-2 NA TGCGCCAGCAGTGAGTCCCTCTACGACAGGGGTGGCAACGAGCAGTACTTC CASSESLYDRGGNEQYF
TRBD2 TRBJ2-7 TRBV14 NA TGTGCCAGCAGCCACTTAGCGGGAGGGCCCTACGAGCAGTACTTC CASSHLAGGPYEQYF
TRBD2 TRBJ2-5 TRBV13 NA TGTGCCAGCAGCCAACGATTAGCGGGGGCCCTCAGAGAAGAGACCCAGTACTTC CASSQRLAGALREETQYF
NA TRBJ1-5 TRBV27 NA TGTGCCAGCAGTTTAAGTGTAGGGGCGGTTCAGCCCCAGCATTTT CASSLSVGAVQPQHF
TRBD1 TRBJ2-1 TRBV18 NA TGTGCCAGCTCACCAGGGACAGGGGCTCCACAAAAAGTGACCTACAATGAGCAGTTCTTC CASSPGTGAPQKVTYNEQFF
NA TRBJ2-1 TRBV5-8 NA TGTGCCAGCAGCTTTGCTCCGACCAAAACCTACAATGAGCAGTTCTTC CASSFAPTKTYNEQFF
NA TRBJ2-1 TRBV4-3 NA TGCGCCAGCAGCCACCCCCGGGACGAGAGCTCCTACAATGAGCAGTTCTTC CASSHPRDESSYNEQFF
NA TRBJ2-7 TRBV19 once TGTGCCAGTAGTATAGGGACGGCCACCTACGAGCAGTACTTC CASSIGTATYEQYF
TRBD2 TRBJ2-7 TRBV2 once TGTGCCAGCAGTGAAGAACTAGCGGGGGGATACTACGAGCAGTACTTC CASSEELAGGYYEQYF
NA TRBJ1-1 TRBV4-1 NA TGCGCCAGCAGCCAAAGTGAGGAGGCAGAGAACTTCGAAGCTTTCTTT CASSQSEEAENFEAFF
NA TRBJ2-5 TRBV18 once TGTGCCAGCTCACCGTCAAACCAACAAGAGACCCAGTACTTC CASSPSNQQETQYF
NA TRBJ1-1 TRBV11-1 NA TGTGCCAGCAGCCTAATCGGGGGGAAAGCTTTCTTT CASSLIGGKAFF
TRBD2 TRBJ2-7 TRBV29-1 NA TGCAGCGTTGCACTAGCGGGAAACGAGCAGTACTTC CSVALAGNEQYF
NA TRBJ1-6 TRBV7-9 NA TGTGCCAGCAGCTTTTCTGACGGCTCCTATAATTCACCCCTCCACTTT CASSFSDGSYNSPLHF
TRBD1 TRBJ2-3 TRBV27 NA TGTGCCAGCAGCTTCACAGGGGGCCGCACAGATACGCAGTATTTT CASSFTGGRTDTQYF